This T cell receptor beta chain was recovered during a study of blood T cell repertoires in COVID-19. Study-wide background: Acute-phase and convalescent COVID-19 samples originated in the United States, Italy and Spain. PBMCs, B-cell-depleted T cells, or T cells were the source of the cDNA or gDNA that made up the material.

The repertoire was sequenced with immunoSEQ multiplex PCR; TCRdb's copy has only in-frame clones and lacks some. The data hold roughly 90,000 clones, with less than 85% observed a single time. This CDR3 has 13 residues. Per germline, CDR1 MGHRA and CDR2 YSYEKL. V shed 4 bases and J shed 5 bases, with 11 bases lying between them. V and J are TRBV4-1 and TRBJ2-5, with D possibly TRBD2 on 6 matching bases. The clonotype comes from a woman aged 70-85 years with acute or convalescent COVID-19. Sequenced input: peripheral blood. The CDR3 here is CASSLTRRETQYF. The CDR3 nucleotides are TGCGCCAGCAGCCTGACTAGAAGGGAGACCCAGTACTTC.